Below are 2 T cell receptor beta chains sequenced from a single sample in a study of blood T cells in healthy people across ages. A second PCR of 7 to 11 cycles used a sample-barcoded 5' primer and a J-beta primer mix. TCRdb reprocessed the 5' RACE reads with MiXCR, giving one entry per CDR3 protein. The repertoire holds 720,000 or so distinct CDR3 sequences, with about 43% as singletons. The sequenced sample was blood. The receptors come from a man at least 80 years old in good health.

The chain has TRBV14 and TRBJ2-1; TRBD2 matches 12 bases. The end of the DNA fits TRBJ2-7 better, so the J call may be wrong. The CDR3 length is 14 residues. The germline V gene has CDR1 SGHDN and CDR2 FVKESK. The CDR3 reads CASSTSGGPNEQYF. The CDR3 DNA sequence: TGTGCCAGCAGCACTAGCGGGGGGCCCAATGAGCAGTACTTC.

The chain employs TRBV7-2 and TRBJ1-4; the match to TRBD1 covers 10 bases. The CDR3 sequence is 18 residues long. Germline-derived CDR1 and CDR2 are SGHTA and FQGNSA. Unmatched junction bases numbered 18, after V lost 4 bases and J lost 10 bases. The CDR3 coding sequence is TGTGCCAGCAGCTCGCCGGGACAGGGGATGGTGTGGGATGGAAAACTGTTTTTT. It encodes CASSSPGQGMVWDGKLFF.